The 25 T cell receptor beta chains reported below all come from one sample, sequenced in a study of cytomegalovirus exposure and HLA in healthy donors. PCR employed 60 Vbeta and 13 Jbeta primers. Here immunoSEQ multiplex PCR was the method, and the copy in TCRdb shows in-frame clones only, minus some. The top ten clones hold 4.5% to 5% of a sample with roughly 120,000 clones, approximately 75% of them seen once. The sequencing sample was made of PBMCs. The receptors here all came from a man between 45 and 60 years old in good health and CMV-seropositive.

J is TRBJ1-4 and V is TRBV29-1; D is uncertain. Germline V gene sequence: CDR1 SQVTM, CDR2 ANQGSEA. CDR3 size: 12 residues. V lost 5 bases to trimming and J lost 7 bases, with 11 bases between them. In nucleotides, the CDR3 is TGCAGCGTTCGGGGTGGAAGTGAAAAACTGTTTTTT. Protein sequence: CSVRGGSEKLFF.

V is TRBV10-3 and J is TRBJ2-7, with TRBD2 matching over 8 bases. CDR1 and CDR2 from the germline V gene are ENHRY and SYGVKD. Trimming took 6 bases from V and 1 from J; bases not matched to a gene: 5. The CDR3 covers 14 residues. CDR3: CAIRPGLESYEQYF. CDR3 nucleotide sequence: TGTGCCATCAGACCGGGACTAGAATCCTACGAGCAGTACTTC.

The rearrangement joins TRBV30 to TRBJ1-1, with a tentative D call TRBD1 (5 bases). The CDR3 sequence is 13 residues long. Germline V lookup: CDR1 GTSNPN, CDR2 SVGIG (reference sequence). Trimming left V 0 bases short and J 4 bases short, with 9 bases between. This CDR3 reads CAWSVQEGTEAFF. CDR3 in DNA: TGTGCCTGGAGTGTACAGGAGGGCACTGAAGCTTTCTTT.

CDR3 DNA: TGTGCCAGCAGCTTATTCGGCGAGCAGTACTTC. Translation: CASSLFGEQYF. The chain recombines TRBV13 with TRBJ2-7; D is unresolved. CDR1 and CDR2 (germline): PRHDT, FYEKMQ (reference sequence). Trimming left V 2 bases short and J 6 bases short, with 5 bases between. The CDR3 sequence is 11 residues long.

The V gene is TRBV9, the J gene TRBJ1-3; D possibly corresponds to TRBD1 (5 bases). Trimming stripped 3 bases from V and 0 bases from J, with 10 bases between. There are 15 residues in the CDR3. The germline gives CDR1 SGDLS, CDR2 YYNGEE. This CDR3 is CASSAHRSSGNTIYF. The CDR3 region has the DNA TGTGCCAGCAGCGCGCACAGGAGCTCTGGAAACACCATATATTTT.

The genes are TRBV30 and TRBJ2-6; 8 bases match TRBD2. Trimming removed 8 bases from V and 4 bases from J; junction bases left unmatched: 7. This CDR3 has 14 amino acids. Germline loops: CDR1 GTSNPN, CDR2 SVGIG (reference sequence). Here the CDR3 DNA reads TGTGCCCATCGGGGGGGAGGGGGGGCCAACGTCCTGACTTTC. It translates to CAHRGGGGANVLTF.

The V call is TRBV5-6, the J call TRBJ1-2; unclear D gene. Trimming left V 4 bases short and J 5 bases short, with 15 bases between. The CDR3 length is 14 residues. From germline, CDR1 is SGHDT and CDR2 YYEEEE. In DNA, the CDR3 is TGTGCCAGCAGCCCAATGCCCGGCAGGTATGGCTACACCTTC. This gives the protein CASSPMPGRYGYTF.

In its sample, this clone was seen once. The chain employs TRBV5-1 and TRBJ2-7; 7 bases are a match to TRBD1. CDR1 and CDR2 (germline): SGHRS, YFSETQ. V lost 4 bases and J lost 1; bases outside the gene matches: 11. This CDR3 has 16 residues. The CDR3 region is CASSPGDSSLSYEQYF. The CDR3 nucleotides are TGCGCCAGCAGCCCCGGGGACAGCTCCCTTTCCTACGAGCAGTACTTC.

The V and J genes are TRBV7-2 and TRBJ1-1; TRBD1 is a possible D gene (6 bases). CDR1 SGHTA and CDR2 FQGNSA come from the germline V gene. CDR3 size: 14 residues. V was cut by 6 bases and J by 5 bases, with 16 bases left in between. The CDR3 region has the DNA TGTGCCAGCAGGGGCGGAGGGGGGGGGACTGAAGCTTTCTTT. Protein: CASRGGGGGTEAFF.

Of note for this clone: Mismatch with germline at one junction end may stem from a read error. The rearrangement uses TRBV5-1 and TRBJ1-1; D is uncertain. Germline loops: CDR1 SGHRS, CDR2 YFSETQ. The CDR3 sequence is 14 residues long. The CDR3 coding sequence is TGCGCCAGCAGCCCGACGGCGGGGAACGCTGAAGCTTTCTTT. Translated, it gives CASSPTAGNAEAFF.

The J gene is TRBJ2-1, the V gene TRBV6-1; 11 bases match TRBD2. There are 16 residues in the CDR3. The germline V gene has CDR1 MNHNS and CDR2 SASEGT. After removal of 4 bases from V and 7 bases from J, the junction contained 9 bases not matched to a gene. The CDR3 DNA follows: TGTGCCAGCAGTGGACCCGGGACTAGCGGAATTAATGAGCAGTTCTTC. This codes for CASSGPGTSGINEQFF.

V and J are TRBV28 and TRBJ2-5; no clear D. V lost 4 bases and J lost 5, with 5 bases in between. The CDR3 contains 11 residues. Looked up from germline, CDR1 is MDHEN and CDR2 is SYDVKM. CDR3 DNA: TGTGCCAGCAGTTCCGAGGAGACCCAGTACTTC. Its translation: CASSSEETQYF.

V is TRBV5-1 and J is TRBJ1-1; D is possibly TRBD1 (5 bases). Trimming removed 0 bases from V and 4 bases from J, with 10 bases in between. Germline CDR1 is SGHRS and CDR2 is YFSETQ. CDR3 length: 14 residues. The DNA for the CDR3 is TGCGCCAGCAGCTTGGTTAGGGGCGGCACTGAAGCTTTCTTT. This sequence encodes CASSLVRGGTEAFF. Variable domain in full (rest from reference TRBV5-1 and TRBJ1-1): KAGVTQTPRYLIKTRGQQVTLSCSPISGHRSVSWYQQTPGQGLQFLFEYFSETQRNKGNFPGRFSGRQFSNSRSEMNVSTLELGDSALYLCASSLVRGGTEAFFGQGTRLTVV.

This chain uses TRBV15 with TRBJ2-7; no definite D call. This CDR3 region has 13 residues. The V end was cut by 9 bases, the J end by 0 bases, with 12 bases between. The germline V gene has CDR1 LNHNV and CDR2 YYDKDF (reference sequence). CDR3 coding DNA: TGTGCCACTAAAACTGACAACTCCTACGAGCAGTACTTC. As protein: CATKTDNSYEQYF.

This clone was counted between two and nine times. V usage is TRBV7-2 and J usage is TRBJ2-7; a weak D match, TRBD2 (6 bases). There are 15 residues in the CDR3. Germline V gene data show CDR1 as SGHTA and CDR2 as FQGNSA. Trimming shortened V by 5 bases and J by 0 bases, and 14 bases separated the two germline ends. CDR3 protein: CASSRRGSSSYEQYF. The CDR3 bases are TGTGCCAGCAGCCGGCGGGGCTCGAGCTCCTACGAGCAGTACTTC.

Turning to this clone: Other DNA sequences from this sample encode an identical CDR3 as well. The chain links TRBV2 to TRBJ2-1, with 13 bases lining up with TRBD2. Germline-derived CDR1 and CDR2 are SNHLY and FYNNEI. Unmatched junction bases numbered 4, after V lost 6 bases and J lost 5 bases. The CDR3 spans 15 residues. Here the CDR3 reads CASRRTSGGHNEQFF. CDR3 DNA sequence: TGTGCCAGCAGGAGGACTAGCGGGGGACACAATGAGCAGTTCTTC.

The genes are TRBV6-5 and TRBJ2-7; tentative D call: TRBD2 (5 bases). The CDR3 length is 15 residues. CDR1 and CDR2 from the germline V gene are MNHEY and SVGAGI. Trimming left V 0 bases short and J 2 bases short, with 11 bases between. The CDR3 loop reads CASSYSERGTYEQYF. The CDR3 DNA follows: TGTGCCAGCAGTTACTCGGAAAGAGGGACCTACGAGCAGTACTTC.

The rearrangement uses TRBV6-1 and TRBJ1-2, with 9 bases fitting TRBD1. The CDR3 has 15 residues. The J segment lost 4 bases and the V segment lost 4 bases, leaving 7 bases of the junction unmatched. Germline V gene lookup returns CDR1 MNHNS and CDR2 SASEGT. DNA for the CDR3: TGTGCCAGCAGTGTCCAGACAGGGGGTTCCTATGGCTACACCTTC. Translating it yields CASSVQTGGSYGYTF.

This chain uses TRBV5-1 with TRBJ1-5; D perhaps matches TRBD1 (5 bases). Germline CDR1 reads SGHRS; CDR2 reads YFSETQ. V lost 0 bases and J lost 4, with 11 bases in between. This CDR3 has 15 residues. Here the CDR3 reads CASSLGWQGNQPQHF. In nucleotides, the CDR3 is TGCGCCAGCAGCTTGGGTTGGCAGGGAAATCAGCCCCAGCATTTT. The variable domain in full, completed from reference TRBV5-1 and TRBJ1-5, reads KAGVTQTPRYLIKTRGQQVTLSCSPISGHRSVSWYQQTPGQGLQFLFEYFSETQRNKGNFPGRFSGRQFSNSRSEMNVSTLELGDSALYLCASSLGWQGNQPQHFGDGTRLSIL.

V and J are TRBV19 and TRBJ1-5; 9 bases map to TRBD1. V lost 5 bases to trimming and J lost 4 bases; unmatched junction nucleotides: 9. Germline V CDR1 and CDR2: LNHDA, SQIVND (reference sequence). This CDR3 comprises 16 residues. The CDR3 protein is CASSASTGGDNQPQHF. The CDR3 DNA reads TGTGCCAGTAGTGCCTCGACAGGGGGGGATAATCAGCCCCAGCATTTT. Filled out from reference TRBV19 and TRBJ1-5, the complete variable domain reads DGGITQSPKYLFRKEGQNVTLSCEQNLNHDAMYWYRQDPGQGLRLIYYSQIVNDFQKGDIAEGYSVSREKKESFPLTVTSAQKNPTAFYLCASSASTGGDNQPQHFGDGTRLSIL.

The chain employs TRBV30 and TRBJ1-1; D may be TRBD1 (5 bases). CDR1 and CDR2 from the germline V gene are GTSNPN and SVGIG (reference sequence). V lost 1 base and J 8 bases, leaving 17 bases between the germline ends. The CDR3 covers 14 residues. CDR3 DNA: TGTGCCTGGAGTGGCGGGGGATCCCAAAAAGAAGCTTTCTTT. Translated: CAWSGGGSQKEAFF.

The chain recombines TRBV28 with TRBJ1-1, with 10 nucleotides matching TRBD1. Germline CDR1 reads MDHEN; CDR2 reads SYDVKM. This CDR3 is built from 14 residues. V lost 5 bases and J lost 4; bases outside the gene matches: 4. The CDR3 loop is CASSRTGGITEAFF. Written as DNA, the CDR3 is TGTGCCAGCAGTCGGACAGGGGGGATCACTGAAGCTTTCTTT. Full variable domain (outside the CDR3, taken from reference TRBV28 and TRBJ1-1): DVKVTQSSRYLVKRTGEKVFLECVQDMDHENMFWYRQDPGLGLRLIYFSYDVKMKEKGDIPEGYSVSREKKERFSLILESASTNQTSMYLCASSRTGGITEAFFGQGTRLTVV.

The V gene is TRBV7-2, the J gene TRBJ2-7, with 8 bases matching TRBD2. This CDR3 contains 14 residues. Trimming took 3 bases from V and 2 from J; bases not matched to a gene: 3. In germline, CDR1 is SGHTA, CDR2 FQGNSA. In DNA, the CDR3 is TGTGCCAGCAGCTTGGCGGGAGGAACCTACGAGCAGTACTTC. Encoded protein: CASSLAGGTYEQYF.

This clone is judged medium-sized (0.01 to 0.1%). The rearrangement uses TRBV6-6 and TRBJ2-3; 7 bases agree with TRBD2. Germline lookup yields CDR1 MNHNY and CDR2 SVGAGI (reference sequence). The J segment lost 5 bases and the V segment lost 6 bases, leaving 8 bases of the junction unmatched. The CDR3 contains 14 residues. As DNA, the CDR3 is TGTGCCAGCAGCCAGACTCGGGGGGTAGATACGCAGTATTTT. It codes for CASSQTRGVDTQYF.

In DNA, the CDR3 is TGTGCCAGCAGGGCCGGGAGCTCTGGAAACACCATATATTTT. This sequence encodes CASRAGSSGNTIYF. The chain employs TRBV7-9 and TRBJ1-3; D call uncertain. The V end lost 6 bases, the J end lost 0 bases, and 9 bases lay between the germline ends. In germline, CDR1 is SEHNR, CDR2 FQNEAQ (reference sequence). The CDR3 is 14 residues long.